This is a list of T cell receptor beta chains from one sample in a study of blood T cell repertoires in COVID-19. The table came from immunoSEQ multiplex PCR; TCRdb's copy has only in-frame clones and leaves some out. The sample includes 110,000 or so clones, about 85% of them seen just once. The sequenced material came from peripheral blood. These receptors were obtained from a woman in her sixties with COVID-19, enrolled during active disease. Both conserved end residues are part of each CDR3. A D gene is named only where the DNA matches it firmly. Size tells how often a clone was seen (once, few, many) or the class of an expanded clone, and some rows leave it out.

>-|TRBJ1-1|-|TRBV10-3
TGTGCCATCAGGGATACGACTGAGAACACTGAAGCTTTCTTT
CAIRDTTENTEAFF
>-|TRBJ1-4|-|TRBV2
TGTGCCAGCACCAACCCTGGCGGGGCCGTTAATGAAAAACTGTTTTTT
CASTNPGGAVNEKLFF
>-|TRBJ1-1|-|TRBV4-3
TGCGCCAGCAGCCAAGATTTTACTGCCATGAACACTGAAGCTTTCTTT
CASSQDFTAMNTEAFF
>-|TRBJ2-3|-|TRBV7-9
TGTGCCAGCAGCTTAAGAGGCCTAGCGACCACAGATACGCAGTATTTT
CASSLRGLATTDTQYF
>-|TRBJ2-1|TRBD2|TRBV7-8
TGTGCCAGCAGCTTAGCTAGCGGGGGGGCATTCGGTGAGCAGTTCTTC
CASSLASGGAFGEQFF
>-|TRBJ2-2|-|TRBV5-8
TGTGCCAGCAGCTTTCGGGACACAGACACCGGGGAGCTGTTTTTT
CASSFRDTDTGELFF
>-|TRBJ1-6|-|TRBV15
TGTGCCACCAGCAGAGATCCCCGGACAATCGGGAATTCACCCCTCCACTTT
CATSRDPRTIGNSPLHF
>-|TRBJ1-2|-|TRBV10-3
TGTGCCATCAGTACAGAACAGGGAAGGGATGGCTACACCTTC
CAISTEQGRDGYTF
>-|TRBJ1-1|-|TRBV5-1
TGCGCCAGCAGCCCCCGCCCACCGACAGGTAGCACTGAAGCTTTCTTT
CASSPRPPTGSTEAFF
>-|TRBJ1-6|TRBD1|TRBV3-1/TRBV3-2
TGTGCCAGCAGGTTTGAGGGGGCTAGAAATTCACCCCTCCACTTT
CASRFEGARNSPLHF
>-|TRBJ2-7|TRBD1|TRBV3-1/TRBV3-2
TGTGCCAGCAGCCAAGATCCTCGGGGGGACAGGGCACTCGAGCAGTACTTC
CASSQDPRGDRALEQYF
>-|TRBJ2-7|-|TRBV5-1
TGCGCCAGCAGTCTGGGACTTGCCACCTACGAGCAGTACTTC
CASSLGLATYEQYF
>-|TRBJ2-1|-|TRBV30
TGTGCCTATGACAGGTCCTACAATGAGCAGTTCTTC
CAYDRSYNEQFF
>-|TRBJ1-2|TRBD1|TRBV9
TGTGCCAGCAGCGTCTACAGGGGCTATGGCTACACCTTC
CASSVYRGYGYTF
>-|TRBJ1-1|-|TRBV4-2
TGTGCCAGCAGCCAAGACAGGGGAACTGAAGCTTTCTTT
CASSQDRGTEAFF
>-|TRBJ2-2|TRBD1|TRBV27
TGTGCCAGCAGAGACAGGGGACCCGACACCGGGGAGCTGTTTTTT
CASRDRGPDTGELFF
>many|TRBJ1-5|TRBD1|TRBV7-8
TGTGCCAGCAGCTTAGCCGGGACAGGGTTTAGCAATCAGCCCCAGCATTTT
CASSLAGTGFSNQPQHF
>-|TRBJ2-5|-|TRBV12-5
TGTGCTTGTGGTTGGGGGGGCACAGGCGGGGAACAAGAGACCCAGTACTTC
CACGWGGTGGEQETQYF
>-|TRBJ2-3|TRBD2|TRBV10-3
TGTGCCATCACCCCGGGACTAGTGGATACGCAGTATTTT
CAITPGLVDTQYF
>few|TRBJ2-7|TRBD2|TRBV4-3
TGCGCCAGCAGCGTCTATAGCGGGGCCTACGAGCAGTACTTC
CASSVYSGAYEQYF
>-|TRBJ1-1|-|TRBV27
TGTGCCAGCAGTTTATTAACAGGGTCCCCTAGCACTGAAGCTTTCTTT
CASSLLTGSPSTEAFF
>once|TRBJ1-1|-|TRBV5-8
TGTGCCAGCAGCTTGGAGACAGGGAACACTGAAGCTTTCTTT
CASSLETGNTEAFF
>-|TRBJ1-2|-|TRBV29-1
TGCAGCGTTGAACAGGGAGGTTATGGCTACACCTTC
CSVEQGGYGYTF
>-|TRBJ2-3|-|TRBV5-4
TGTGCCAGCAACATACAATCTAGCACAGATACGCAGTATTTT
CASNIQSSTDTQYF
>once|TRBJ2-3|TRBD2|TRBV19
TGTGCCAGTAGTATATCGGGGGGGCGTACAGATACGCAGTATTTT
CASSISGGRTDTQYF
>-|TRBJ1-3|TRBD1|TRBV6-6
TGTGCCAGCACCTGGACAGGGAAGGATGAAAACACCATATATTTT
CASTWTGKDENTIYF
>-|TRBJ1-2|-|TRBV5-8
TGTGCCAGCAGCTTGGACATTTATGGCTACACCTTC
CASSLDIYGYTF
>-|TRBJ1-1|-|TRBV20-1
TGCAGTGCTAGTAGCGGGGGCGCTTTCGACACTGAAGCTTTCTTT
CSASSGGAFDTEAFF
>-|TRBJ1-3|-|TRBV2
TGTGCCAGCAATTGGGCCTCAACGGACTCTGGAAACACCATATATTTT
CASNWASTDSGNTIYF